Shown below are 21 T cell receptor beta chains from a single sample sequenced in a study of PD-L1 blockade in urothelial cancer. The assay was immunoSEQ multiplex PCR, and TCRdb's table has in-frame clones only and misses some. The table has roughly 62,000 clones, roughly 87% seen once. The source material was PBMCs, sampled around atezolizumab (anti-PD-L1) treatment. Receptors were obtained from a man between 65 and 79 years old with urothelial cancer.

The V gene is TRBV19, the J gene TRBJ1-5; 7 positions match TRBD1. Germline loops: CDR1 LNHDA, CDR2 SQIVND (reference sequence). This CDR3 has 14 residues. V dropped 3 bases and J dropped 7; count of bases not matched to a gene: 6. The DNA for the CDR3 is TGTGCCAGTAGTATGACAGGGCAGGGACAGCCCCAGCATTTT. This translates into CASSMTGQGQPQHF.

This clone was counted once. The chain has TRBV18 and TRBJ2-7, with 9 positions matching TRBD1. CDR1 is KGHSH, CDR2 LQKENI, per germline. The CDR3 has 14 amino acids. V lost 3 bases and J lost 2; bases outside the gene matches: 2. The CDR3 protein is CASSPGQGTYEQYF. CDR3 nucleotide sequence: TGTGCCAGCTCACCGGGACAGGGAACCTACGAGCAGTACTTC.

The table lists this clone with a few counts. The chain employs TRBV19 and TRBJ1-5; maybe TRBD1 (5 bases). Trimming removed 7 bases from V and 1 base from J, with 17 bases in between. The length of the CDR3 is 16 residues. Germline assignment: CDR1 LNHDA and CDR2 SQIVND (reference sequence). As DNA, the CDR3 is TGTGCCAGTAAGGGGTCCCCTGTGCAGAGCAATCAGCCCCAGCATTTT. This gives the protein CASKGSPVQSNQPQHF.

V usage is TRBV5-1 and J usage is TRBJ2-2; 9 nucleotides align to TRBD1. Unmatched junction bases numbered 7, after V lost 9 bases and J lost 4 bases. Germline CDR1 and CDR2: SGHRS and YFSETQ. The CDR3 has 14 amino acids. The CDR3 DNA sequence: TGCGCCAAAGCCGACAGGGGGGGCACCGGGGAGCTGTTTTTT. Its translation is CAKADRGGTGELFF.

This chain joins TRBV19 and TRBJ2-6; D gene unclear. Germline CDR1 and CDR2: LNHDA and SQIVND (reference sequence). The germline V and J ends were trimmed by 4 bases and 0 bases, with 22 bases remaining between them. The CDR3 loop spans 20 amino acids. DNA for the CDR3: TGTGCCAGTAGTAAGCAGGCAGGTATACACACCAGCTCTGGGGCCAACGTCCTGACTTTC. Amino acids: CASSKQAGIHTSSGANVLTF.

The gene calls are TRBV5-4 and TRBJ1-1, with TRBD1 matching over 9 bases. The germline V gene encodes CDR1 SGHNT and CDR2 YYREEE (reference sequence). After removal of 2 bases from V and 2 bases from J, the junction contained 7 bases not matched to a gene. The CDR3 is 16 amino acids. The CDR3 is CASSLAGQGPNTEAFF. The CDR3 bases are TGTGCCAGCAGCTTAGCGGGACAGGGCCCTAACACTGAAGCTTTCTTT.

This clone was counted between two and nine times. The chain is built from TRBV5-6 and TRBJ2-3, with 14 bases identical to TRBD2. Germline V gene lookup returns CDR1 SGHDT and CDR2 YYEEEE. This CDR3 is 16 amino acids long. V dropped 2 bases and J dropped 4; count of bases not matched to a gene: 3. The CDR3, as DNA: TGTGCCAGCAGCTTCCTGGGACTAGCGGGAGCAGATACGCAGTATTTT. This codes for CASSFLGLAGADTQYF.

This clone was observed a handful of times. The chain employs TRBV7-9 and TRBJ2-1, with a tentative D call TRBD2 (6 bases). The CDR3 sequence is 14 residues long. Germline V gene lookup returns CDR1 SEHNR and CDR2 FQNEAQ (reference sequence). V was pared by 5 bases and J by 10 bases, with 18 bases between. The CDR3 nucleotides read TGTGCCAGCAGCCGAGGGGACGGGAGAAGCGAGCAGTTCTTC. It encodes CASSRGDGRSEQFF.

The V call is TRBV5-4, the J call TRBJ2-1, with 7 bases matching TRBD1. Looked up from germline, CDR1 is SGHNT and CDR2 is YYREEE (reference sequence). With 4 bases clipped from V and 2 bases from J, the junction kept 3 bases outside the gene matches. This CDR3 contains 14 residues. The CDR3 loop is CASSPGTAYNEQFF. The CDR3 bases are TGTGCCAGCAGCCCCGGGACAGCCTACAATGAGCAGTTCTTC. Based on the CDR3 plus reference TRBV5-4 and TRBJ2-1, the full variable domain is ETGVTQSPTHLIKTRGQQVTLRCSSQSGHNTVSWYQQALGQGPQFIFQYYREEENGRGNFPPRFSGLQFPNYSSELNVNALELDDSALYLCASSPGTAYNEQFFGPGTRLTVL.

This rearrangement joins TRBV5-1 to TRBJ2-6; perhaps TRBD2 as D (5 bases). Germline assignment: CDR1 SGHRS and CDR2 YFSETQ. The V gene lost 4 bases and the J gene lost 4 bases, with 9 bases spanning the gap. The CDR3 is 14 amino acids. This CDR3 is CASSPRAGANVLTF. The DNA of the CDR3 is TGCGCCAGCAGCCCGCGGGCCGGGGCCAACGTCCTGACTTTC.

CDR3: CASRGGLNTGELFF. DNA for the CDR3: TGTGCCAGCCGAGGGGGCTTGAACACCGGGGAGCTGTTTTTT. This chain uses TRBV27 with TRBJ2-2; the match to TRBD1 covers 7 bases. V lost 8 bases, J lost 1 base, and 4 bases stayed unmatched. This CDR3 region has 14 residues. The germline V gene has CDR1 MNHEY and CDR2 SMNVEV (reference sequence).

The chain is built from TRBV7-3 and TRBJ2-3; no definite D call. V gave up 3 bases and J gave up 6 bases, with 7 bases separating them. Germline V lookup: CDR1 SGHTA, CDR2 FQGTGA. The CDR3 covers 12 residues. Here the CDR3 DNA reads TGTGCCAGCAGCTTCGGTTCCGATACGCAGTATTTT. Translating it yields CASSFGSDTQYF.

In its sample, this clone was seen a few times. The chain links TRBV9 to TRBJ1-1, with D unclear. Trimming removed 2 bases from V and 1 base from J, with 9 bases in between. Germline values: CDR1 SGDLS, CDR2 YYNGEE. The CDR3 consists of 14 residues. Here the CDR3 DNA reads TGTGCCAGCAGCGTTGGAGCGGGGAACACTGAAGCTTTCTTT. This sequence encodes CASSVGAGNTEAFF. The full variable domain, in which reference TRBV9 and TRBJ1-1 provide the parts outside the CDR3, is DSGVTQTPKHLITATGQRVTLRCSPRSGDLSVYWYQQSLDQGLQFLIQYYNGEERAKGNILERFSAQQFPDLHSELNLSSLELGDSALYFCASSVGAGNTEAFFGQGTRLTVV.

The rearrangement links TRBV15 to TRBJ2-7; possibly TRBD2 for D (5 bases). The germline V gene encodes CDR1 LNHNV and CDR2 YYDKDF (reference sequence). The V end lost 0 bases, the J end lost 0 bases, and 9 bases lay between the germline ends. The CDR3 is 15 residues long. The CDR3 nucleotides are TGTGCCACCAGCAGAGAAATAGCGAGCTCCTACGAGCAGTACTTC. Translated: CATSREIASSYEQYF.

The chain uses TRBV19 and TRBJ2-2, with TRBD2 matching 8 bases. V was clipped by 2 bases and J by 6 bases; unmatched bases: 5. Germline V gene data show CDR1 as LNHDA and CDR2 as SQIVND (reference sequence). The CDR3 runs 15 residues. The CDR3 sequence: CASSIWGLEAGELFF. DNA for the CDR3: TGTGCCAGTAGTATATGGGGACTAGAGGCCGGGGAGCTGTTTTTT.

This clone appeared a single time. The CDR3 sequence is CASSPGQVPYEQYF. The CDR3, as DNA: TGTGCCAGTAGTCCTGGACAGGTCCCCTACGAGCAGTACTTC. The chain recombines TRBV19 with TRBJ2-7, with 7 bases that match TRBD1. CDR3 length: 14 residues. V shed 5 bases and J 2 bases; nucleotides not matched to a gene: 6. From germline, CDR1 is LNHDA and CDR2 SQIVND (reference sequence).

This chain connects TRBV5-6 to TRBJ1-3, with no clear D. V shed 8 bases and J shed 0 bases, with 15 bases lying between them. The CDR3 is 15 residues long. Germline V CDR1 and CDR2: SGHDT, YYEEEE. The CDR3: CASRSRQSSGNTIYF. The CDR3 nucleotides are TGTGCCAGTCGGTCCAGGCAGAGCTCTGGAAACACCATATATTTT.

J is TRBJ2-2 and V is TRBV6-1; D is uncertain. This CDR3 region has 15 residues. The germline V gene has CDR1 MNHNS and CDR2 SASEGT. The ends were cut back, 4 bases at V and 0 bases at J, with 9 bases in the middle. The CDR3 sequence: CASSGQFANTGELFF. CDR3 bases: TGTGCCAGCAGTGGTCAGTTCGCGAACACCGGGGAGCTGTTTTTT.

V gene TRBV9 combines with J gene TRBJ1-1, with D perhaps matching TRBD1 (6 bases). Germline-derived CDR1 and CDR2 are SGDLS and YYNGEE. The germline V and J ends were trimmed by 0 bases and 4 bases, with 10 bases remaining between them. The CDR3 runs 14 residues. The CDR3 DNA reads as TGTGCCAGCAGCGTAGACAGGGAAGGCACTGAAGCTTTCTTT. Amino acid sequence: CASSVDREGTEAFF.

This clone was seen more than once but under ten times. The chain joins TRBV19 to TRBJ2-3; 7 nucleotides align to TRBD2. CDR1 is LNHDA, CDR2 SQIVND, per germline (reference sequence). V was clipped by 7 bases and J by 6 bases; unmatched bases: 16. The CDR3 length is 16 residues. The CDR3 DNA reads as TGTGCCAGTACCCCGGGTGGGGGACCGGGGGGTGATACGCAGTATTTT. This translates into CASTPGGGPGGDTQYF.

V and J are TRBV6-6 and TRBJ1-4; D ambiguous. This CDR3 has 14 residues. Trimming took 2 bases from V and 8 from J, leaving 12 bases between them. CDR1 is MNHNY, CDR2 SVGAGI, per germline (reference sequence). CDR3 residues: CASSYHLDGEKLFF. The CDR3 nucleotides read TGTGCCAGCAGTTACCACCTAGACGGGGAAAAACTGTTTTTT.